Reported below is one T cell receptor beta chain. Its target is unknown. The data are from a study of T-cell reconstitution after alpha-beta-depleted transplantation in children. This CDR3 comprises 15 residues. The germline gives CDR1 KGHSH, CDR2 LQKENI. V trimming: 5 bases; J trimming: 0 bases; junction bases outside the gene matches: 5. Findings and caveats of the study: A year post-transplant, T-cell counts and diversity derived mostly from newly produced T cells. It was surviving recipient T cells and thymic progenitors that gave some patients high TCRbeta diversity at day 60. Alpha-beta T cells present about two months after transplant were reported to originate from several hundred expanded graft clones.

As it was prepared, the TCRbeta library received unique molecular identifiers. TCRdb itself ran the PCR reads through MiXCR, one entry per CDR3 protein. The sample includes 750,000 to 950,000 distinct CDR3 sequences, 15% to 20% of them seen just once. The source is a male patient between 5 and 17 years old who had a stem cell transplant for acute lymphoblastic leukemia, so the T cells may come from the graft donor. Sequences were derived from PBMCs, mostly from graft donor cells, sampled 360 days after TCRalphabeta/CD19-depleted stem cell transplant. V usage is TRBV18 and J usage is TRBJ1-1, with 8 bases lining up with TRBD1. The CDR3 protein is CASSGGQGVNTEAFF. The CDR3 DNA sequence: TGTGCCAGCTCAGGTGGACAGGGCGTGAACACTGAAGCTTTCTTT.